The 10 T cell receptor beta chains given below trace back to one sample, sequenced in a study of T cell repertoires in cytomegalovirus infection. TCRdb ran MiXCR on the reads and lists one entry per CDR3 protein. The data show 900,000 to 950,000 distinct CDR3 sequences, around 32% seen once. For these TCRs, the target antigens are not known. The sequencing used cultured CD8+ T cells from PBMCs, collected from culture after CMV antigen stimulation. Receptor source: a human donor in good health (CMV status not recorded). Some clones in this sample may be carry-over from other donors' samples.

This clonotype was seen more than once but under ten times. This rearrangement joins TRBV12-3 or TRBV12-4 to TRBJ2-2, with a weak D call TRBD1 (5 bases). V was pared by 5 bases and J by 3 bases, with 10 bases between. CDR3 length: 14 residues. The DNA of the CDR3 is TGTGCCAGCAGTGATCGACAGTACACCGGGGAGCTGTTTTTT. It codes for CASSDRQYTGELFF.

V gene TRBV11-2 combines with J gene TRBJ2-6, with D hard to call. Deletions cut 4 bases from V and 0 bases from J, with 7 bases between. The V gene's germline CDR1 is SGHAT and CDR2 FQNNGV. There are 15 residues in the CDR3. The CDR3 bases are TGTGCCAGCAGCTCCTGGGACTCTGGGGCCAACGTCCTGACTTTC. Amino acids: CASSSWDSGANVLTF.

This chain connects TRBV27 to TRBJ1-1; D might be TRBD1 (5 bases). In germline, CDR1 is MNHEY, CDR2 SMNVEV (reference sequence). CDR3 length: 12 residues. V was cut by 1 base and J by 8 bases, with 8 bases left in between. CDR3 sequence reads: CASSLWGQEAFF. The CDR3, as DNA: TGTGCCAGCAGTTTATGGGGCCAGGAAGCTTTCTTT.

This chain joins TRBV5-4 and TRBJ1-1; D gene unclear. CDR3 length: 13 amino acids. CDR1 is SGHNT and CDR2 is YYREEE in the germline V gene (reference sequence). V was trimmed by 4 bases and J by 8 bases, leaving 15 bases between them. The CDR3 nucleotides read TGTGCCAGCAGCGGACTATCGGACGGCGAAGCTTTCTTT. This sequence encodes CASSGLSDGEAFF.

This clonotype was detected only a few times. The V gene is TRBV9, the J gene TRBJ2-1; TRBD2 matches at 14 bases. Germline loops: CDR1 SGDLS, CDR2 YYNGEE. V lost 4 bases, J lost 4 bases, and 7 bases stayed unmatched. This CDR3 has 17 residues. CDR3 nucleotides: TGTGCCAGCAGCAACCCTCGACTAGCGGGGGGGTACAATGAGCAGTTCTTC. Translated: CASSNPRLAGGYNEQFF.

The genes are TRBV7-9 and TRBJ1-1; D unresolved. Germline V lookup: CDR1 SEHNR, CDR2 FQNEAQ (reference sequence). Trimming left V 2 bases short and J 0 bases short, with 10 bases between. CDR3 size: 15 residues. The DNA of the CDR3 is TGTGCCAGCAGCTTACAGGAATTTATGAACACTGAAGCTTTCTTT. This codes for CASSLQEFMNTEAFF. Full variable domain (remainder filled in from reference TRBV7-9 and TRBJ1-1): DTGVSQNPRHKITKRGQNVTFRCDPISEHNRLYWYRQTLGQGPEFLTYFQNEAQLEKSRLLSDRFSAERPKGSFSTLEIQRTEQGDSAMYLCASSLQEFMNTEAFFGQGTRLTVV.

This clonotype was seen once. The V and J genes are TRBV7-3 and TRBJ2-7, with D perhaps matching TRBD2 (6 bases). CDR1 is SGHTA, CDR2 FQGTGA, per germline. This CDR3 has 19 residues. Trimming shortened V by 3 bases and J by 0 bases, and 24 bases separated the two germline ends. Here the CDR3 DNA reads TGTGCCAGCAGCTTTTTCTTGGGGGGTCCTTTTCTCGGCTCCTACGAGCAGTACGTC. Translated: CASSFFLGGPFLGSYEQYV.

This sequence joins TRBV27 and TRBJ1-1, with D possibly matching TRBD1 (5 bases). Germline lookup yields CDR1 MNHEY and CDR2 SMNVEV (reference sequence). The CDR3 consists of 16 residues. The V end was cut by 4 bases, the J end by 0 bases, with 15 bases between. DNA of the CDR3: TGTGCCAGCAGTTCCCAGGGTACCGGTTTGAACACTGAAGCTTTCTTT. Its translation is CASSSQGTGLNTEAFF.

The CDR3 spells CKCYSEPLRNTEAFF. The CDR3 DNA is TGCAAGTGCTATAGTGAACCCCTACGGAACACTGAAGCTTTCTTT. V is TRBV20-1 and J is TRBJ1-1; the D is unclear. Germline V gene data show CDR1 as DFQATT and CDR2 as SNEGSKA (reference sequence). CDR3 length: 15 amino acids.

This clonotype was counted between two and nine times. The V call is TRBV5-1, the J call TRBJ2-3; no definite D call. Trimming removed 1 base at V and 1 base at J, with 10 bases between. The CDR3 contains 15 residues. Per the germline V gene, CDR1 is SGHRS and CDR2 is YFSETQ. The CDR3: CASSLLPDGTDTQYF. CDR3 bases: TGCGCCAGCAGCTTGTTGCCGGACGGCACAGATACGCAGTATTTT.